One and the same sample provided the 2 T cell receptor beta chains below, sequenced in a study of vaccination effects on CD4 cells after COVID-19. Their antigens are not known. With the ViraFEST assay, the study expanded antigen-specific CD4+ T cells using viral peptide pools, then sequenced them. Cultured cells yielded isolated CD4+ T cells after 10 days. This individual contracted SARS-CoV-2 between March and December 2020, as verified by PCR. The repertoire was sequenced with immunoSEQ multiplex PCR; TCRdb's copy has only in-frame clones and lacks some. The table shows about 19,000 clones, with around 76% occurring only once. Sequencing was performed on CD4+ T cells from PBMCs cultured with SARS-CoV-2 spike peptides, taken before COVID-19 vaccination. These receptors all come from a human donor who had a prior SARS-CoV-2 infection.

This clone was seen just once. The CDR3, as DNA: TGTGCCAGCAGACCACAGGGGAGTGGTGGCTACACCTTC. It encodes CASRPQGSGGYTF. This rearrangement joins TRBV12-3 or TRBV12-4 to TRBJ1-2; TRBD1 matches at 7 bases. The CDR3 covers 13 residues. The junction had 8 bases not matched to a gene; V was cut back by 6 bases and J by 7 bases.

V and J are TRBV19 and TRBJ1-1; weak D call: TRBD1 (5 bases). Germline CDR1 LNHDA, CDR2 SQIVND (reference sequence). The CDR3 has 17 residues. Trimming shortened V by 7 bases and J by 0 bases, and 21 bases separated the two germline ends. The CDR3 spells CASTIRVAGWMNTEAFF. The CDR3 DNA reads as TGTGCCAGTACCATTAGGGTAGCAGGGTGGATGAACACTGAAGCTTTCTTT.